The 27 T cell receptor beta chains in this list originate from one sample, sequenced in a study of Ad26.COV2.S vaccination and SARS-CoV-2 variants. The table came from immunoSEQ multiplex PCR; TCRdb's copy has only in-frame clones and leaves some out. Here the sample spans 85,000 to 95,000 clones, 82% being singletons. The starting material was peripheral blood, obtained after recovery from COVID-19. The receptors stem from a human donor who had recovered from COVID-19.

This chain joins TRBV3-1 (or the pseudogene TRBV3-2) and TRBJ2-7; D remains unclear. This CDR3 is built from 11 residues. Germline V gene sequence: CDR1 LGHDT, CDR2 YNNKEL (reference sequence). Trimming took 6 bases from V and 7 from J, leaving 10 bases between them. The CDR3 sequence: CASRRGAEQYF. DNA of the CDR3: TGTGCCAGCAGGCGAGGAGCTGAGCAGTACTTC.

This chain links TRBV7-9 with TRBJ1-1; TRBD1 matches 7 bases. From germline, CDR1 is SEHNR and CDR2 FQNEAQ (reference sequence). CDR3 length: 15 amino acids. V dropped 6 bases and J dropped 1; count of bases not matched to a gene: 8. As DNA, the CDR3 is TGTGCCAGCAGAGGAGGTGGGACAGAGAACACTGAAGCTTTCTTT. Translating it yields CASRGGGTENTEAFF.

V is TRBV20-1 and J is TRBJ2-5; TRBD2 matches at 8 bases. After removal of 4 bases from V and 2 bases from J, the junction contained 12 bases not matched to a gene. The CDR3 covers 16 residues. CDR1 and CDR2 from the germline V gene are DFQATT and SNEGSKA (reference sequence). CDR3 nucleotides: TGCAGTGCTAATGAACTAGCGGTCGGGTTGCAAGAGACCCAGTACTTC. The encoded protein is CSANELAVGLQETQYF.

The CDR3 sequence: CASSLDESSGNTIYF. The CDR3 DNA follows: TGTGCCAGCAGCTTAGACGAAAGCTCTGGAAACACCATATATTTT. This sequence joins TRBV7-8 and TRBJ1-3, with D uncertain. The CDR3 runs 15 residues. Germline V lookup: CDR1 SGHVS, CDR2 FQNEAQ. The germline V and J ends were trimmed by 1 base and 0 bases, with 7 bases remaining between them.

Only one count was recorded for this clone. The chain has TRBV5-8 and TRBJ2-5, with 8 bases identical to TRBD2. This CDR3 has 14 amino acids. Trimming at V came to 7 bases and at J to 5 bases, leaving 10 bases not matched to a gene. CDR1 SGHTS and CDR2 YDEGEE come from the germline V gene. As DNA, the CDR3 is TGTGCCAGCTGCCGGGGGGGGCGGGGGGAGACCCAGTACTTC. Translating it yields CASCRGGRGETQYF.

This clone has only a few counts. The V and J genes are TRBV2 and TRBJ2-7, with D unresolved. This CDR3 is 12 amino acids long. Germline V lookup: CDR1 SNHLY, CDR2 FYNNEI. Trimming took off 7 bases at V and 2 bases at J, with 9 bases between the two ends. The CDR3: CASTGGTYEQYF. The CDR3 region has the DNA TGTGCCAGCACGGGCGGAACCTACGAGCAGTACTTC.

The chain joins TRBV29-1 to TRBJ2-7; 8 positions match TRBD1. Trimming at V came to 1 base and at J to 9 bases, leaving 8 bases not matched to a gene. The CDR3 has 13 residues. The germline V gene has CDR1 SQVTM and CDR2 ANQGSEA. CDR3 DNA: TGCAGCGTTGAAGCCGGGACAGGTCCGGGGCAGTACTTC. Amino acid sequence: CSVEAGTGPGQYF.

The chain employs TRBV28 and TRBJ1-3; D is uncertain. The CDR3 sequence is 18 residues long. Per germline, CDR1 MDHEN and CDR2 SYDVKM. Between the trimmed V and J ends, which lost 4 bases and 0 bases, there was a span of 19 bases. CDR3 coding DNA: TGTGCCAGCAGTTCCCCGGAAGGAGTAACCCTCTCTGGAAACACCATATATTTT. Translated: CASSSPEGVTLSGNTIYF.

The rearrangement uses TRBV6-4 and TRBJ1-6; 12 bases are a match to TRBD1. The CDR3 is 13 amino acids. The germline gives CDR1 MRHNA, CDR2 SNTAGT. V was pared by 6 bases and J by 19 bases, with 10 bases of the junction left unmatched. The CDR3 DNA is TGTGCCAGCAGCCGGGACAGGGGGCGTGAAGTTCACTTT. Translated, it gives CASSRDRGREVHF.

This clone was found a few times. The genes are TRBV4-1 and TRBJ2-3; unclear D gene. The CDR3 spans 17 residues. Trimming removed 1 base at V and 1 base at J, with 15 bases between. Looked up from germline, CDR1 is MGHRA and CDR2 is YSYEKL. The DNA for the CDR3 is TGCGCCAGCAGCCAAGTGGAGCAGGTGACTCGCACAGATACGCAGTATTTT. Translated: CASSQVEQVTRTDTQYF.

Comment on this clone: The sample holds other DNA sequences that translate to the same CDR3. This sequence joins TRBV29-1 and TRBJ2-3, with D perhaps TRBD2 (6 bases). Germline values: CDR1 SQVTM, CDR2 ANQGSEA. V lost 2 bases to trimming and J lost 4 bases, with 13 bases between them. The CDR3 is 14 amino acids. DNA of the CDR3: TGCAGCGTTGAACGTCGGCTAGCGTCAGATACGCAGTATTTT. Translation: CSVERRLASDTQYF.

This rearrangement joins TRBV18 to TRBJ2-5; no clear D gene. Per germline, CDR1 KGHSH and CDR2 LQKENI. The CDR3 consists of 13 residues. Trimming stripped 3 bases from V and 2 bases from J, with 7 bases between. This chain's CDR3 is CASSPRIQETQYF. The CDR3 DNA reads as TGTGCCAGCTCACCTAGGATACAAGAGACCCAGTACTTC.

The chain combines TRBV28 with TRBJ1-3; unclear D gene. V was clipped by 10 bases and J by 3 bases, with 13 bases between them. This CDR3 spans 13 amino acids. Germline V lookup: CDR1 MDHEN, CDR2 SYDVKM. The CDR3 loop is CATTPPIGNTIYF. CDR3 DNA sequence: TGTGCCACCACGCCCCCTATTGGAAACACCATATATTTT.

The V gene is TRBV27, the J gene TRBJ2-5; 8 bases map to TRBD2. Germline V gives CDR1 MNHEY, CDR2 SMNVEV (reference sequence). V shed 9 bases, J shed 7 bases, and the junction held 4 bases outside the gene matches. The CDR3 consists of 11 residues. The CDR3 region is CASVGGGTQYF. CDR3 coding DNA: TGTGCCAGTGTCGGGGGGGGGACCCAGTACTTC.

The gene calls are TRBV5-1 and TRBJ2-5, with D uncertain. Germline lookup yields CDR1 SGHRS and CDR2 YFSETQ. Between the trimmed V and J ends, which lost 0 bases and 5 bases, there was a span of 11 bases. CDR3 size: 14 residues. The CDR3 DNA sequence: TGCGCCAGCAGCTTGGCCTTCGGGTTGGAGACCCAGTACTTC. It specifies CASSLAFGLETQYF.

V and J are TRBV6-5 and TRBJ1-2, with a possible D match to TRBD1 (6 bases). The CDR3 spans 13 residues. Looked up from germline, CDR1 is MNHEY and CDR2 is SVGAGI. V was shortened by 7 bases and J by 4 bases, with 13 bases between the two germline ends. The CDR3 region is CASTPSRGYGYTF. The CDR3 DNA reads as TGTGCCAGCACCCCCTCCAGGGGCTATGGCTACACCTTC.

J is TRBJ2-5 and V is TRBV28, with TRBD1 identical over 8 bases. The CDR3 runs 15 residues. Unmatched junction bases numbered 13, after V lost 6 bases and J lost 7 bases. The V gene's germline CDR1 is MDHEN and CDR2 SYDVKM. This CDR3 is CASSTVTGDWRTQYF. In DNA form, the CDR3 reads TGTGCCAGCAGCACCGTGACAGGGGACTGGAGGACCCAGTACTTC.

V and J are TRBV7-9 and TRBJ2-1; D might be TRBD2 (5 bases). The ends were cut back, 4 bases at V and 2 bases at J, with 18 bases in the middle. Germline V CDR1 and CDR2: SEHNR, FQNEAQ (reference sequence). The CDR3 consists of 17 residues. The CDR3 loop is CASSSDLRGKTYNEQFF. The CDR3 bases are TGTGCCAGCAGCTCAGACCTCCGGGGAAAAACCTACAATGAGCAGTTCTTC. Based on the CDR3 plus reference TRBV7-9 and TRBJ2-1, the full variable domain is DTGVSQNPRHKITKRGQNVTFRCDPISEHNRLYWYRQTLGQGPEFLTYFQNEAQLEKSRLLSDRFSAERPKGSFSTLEIQRTEQGDSAMYLCASSSDLRGKTYNEQFFGPGTRLTVL.

The V gene is TRBV6-5, the J gene TRBJ2-1, with 8 nucleotides matching TRBD1. The V segment lost 6 bases and the J segment 6 bases; nucleotides outside the gene matches: 4. The CDR3 totals 13 residues. In germline, CDR1 is MNHEY, CDR2 SVGAGI. CDR3 sequence reads: CASRLTGVNEQFF. In nucleotides, the CDR3 is TGTGCCAGCAGGCTGACAGGGGTCAATGAGCAGTTCTTC.

The chain carries TRBV9 and TRBJ1-2, with 11 bases lining up with TRBD1. Trimming took 3 bases from V and 4 from J; bases not matched to a gene: 17. The length of the CDR3 is 19 residues. From germline, CDR1 is SGDLS and CDR2 YYNGEE. CDR3 nucleotides: TGTGCCAGCAGCGGACTAGCCCCCAAGGACAGGGGGCTAAGCTATGGCTACACCTTC. It is translated as CASSGLAPKDRGLSYGYTF.

The genes are TRBV3-1 (or the pseudogene TRBV3-2) and TRBJ1-2; D possibly corresponds to TRBD1 (6 bases). V was cut by 4 bases and J by 5 bases, with 32 bases left in between. The germline V gene encodes CDR1 LGHDT and CDR2 YNNKEL (reference sequence). The CDR3 loop spans 20 amino acids. The DNA of the CDR3 is TGTGCCAGCAGCCCCGGTCTGGGGGCTGAAGGGACTGTCGAGTTATATGGCTACACCTTC. Its protein product is CASSPGLGAEGTVELYGYTF.

The V gene is TRBV6-1, the J gene TRBJ2-7; TRBD1 is a possible D gene (5 bases). V lost 3 bases, J lost 0 bases, and 9 bases lay in between. Germline V gene sequence: CDR1 MNHNS, CDR2 SASEGT. The CDR3 length is 14 residues. The CDR3 bases are TGTGCCAGCAGTGACAGGGTACCCTCCTACGAGCAGTACTTC. It translates to CASSDRVPSYEQYF.

This chain links TRBV4-1 with TRBJ1-5; D perhaps matches TRBD1 (6 bases). Germline V lookup: CDR1 MGHRA, CDR2 YSYEKL. V was pared by 3 bases and J by 9 bases, with 15 bases between. CDR3 length: 14 residues. CDR3 loop: CASSQRQAGRPQHF. CDR3 DNA sequence: TGCGCCAGCAGCCAGCGACAGGCCGGTAGGCCCCAGCATTTT.

CDR3 in DNA: TGCGCCAGCAGCCAAGATGGGACTAGCTACAATGAGCAGTTCTTC. The encoded protein is CASSQDGTSYNEQFF. The chain has TRBV4-1 and TRBJ2-1; 8 nucleotides align to TRBD2. V was pared by 0 bases and J by 3 bases, with 1 base of the junction left unmatched. The CDR3 runs to 15 residues. The germline CDR1 and CDR2 sequences are MGHRA and YSYEKL.

The chain joins TRBV7-2 to TRBJ2-3; D not resolved. CDR3 length: 16 amino acids. V was shortened by 2 bases and J by 4 bases, with 16 bases between the two germline ends. The germline V gene encodes CDR1 SGHTA and CDR2 FQGNSA. The CDR3 spells CASSLRRLDYPDTQYF. CDR3 bases: TGTGCCAGCAGCTTAAGGCGTCTAGATTATCCAGATACGCAGTATTTT.

This clone was seen only once. The chain is built from TRBV5-1 and TRBJ2-2, with no clear D. CDR1 is SGHRS, CDR2 YFSETQ, per germline. V was clipped by 4 bases and J by 3 bases, with 4 bases between them. This CDR3 region has 12 residues. CDR3 loop: CASSQYTGELFF. As DNA, the CDR3 is TGCGCCAGCAGCCAGTACACCGGGGAGCTGTTTTTT.

This clone was observed once. The chain joins TRBV11-1 to TRBJ2-2; no definite D call. Germline V gene lookup returns CDR1 SGHAT and CDR2 FQDESV (reference sequence). The ends were cut back, 5 bases at V and 3 bases at J, with 4 bases in the middle. The CDR3 loop spans 12 amino acids. The CDR3 bases are TGTGCCAGCAGCCCGTACACCGGGGAGCTGTTTTTT. It is translated as CASSPYTGELFF.